These 23 T cell receptor beta chains share one sample of origin, sequenced in a study of pediatric ulcerative colitis. One to two pinch biopsies were taken from the rectum during colonoscopy. Data came from immunoSEQ multiplex PCR; TCRdb stores just in-frame clones and leaves some out. Of about 18,000 clones in the sample, about 80% were seen once. What was sequenced was gut tissue. The receptors originated from a boy between 5 and 17 years old who was a control in a study of pediatric ulcerative colitis.

There are a few counts of this clone. The CDR3 region is CASTPTGARNQPQHF. The CDR3 nucleotides read TGTGCCAGCACCCCAACAGGGGCTCGCAATCAGCCCCAGCATTTT. The chain recombines TRBV6-1 with TRBJ1-5; 7 nucleotides align to TRBD1. The CDR3 spans 15 residues. The V segment lost 7 bases and the J segment 2 bases; nucleotides outside the gene matches: 8. CDR1 and CDR2 from the germline V gene are MNHNS and SASEGT.

The chain joins TRBV19 to TRBJ2-1; D possibly corresponds to TRBD2 (5 bases). V lost 3 bases to trimming and J lost 9 bases, with 18 bases between them. The CDR3 loop spans 15 amino acids. Germline V gives CDR1 LNHDA, CDR2 SQIVND (reference sequence). The CDR3 bases are TGTGCCAGTAGTATGAGGCGGCCCCTGGGGAGTGAGCAGTTCTTC. Amino acid sequence: CASSMRRPLGSEQFF.

V usage is TRBV4-1 and J usage is TRBJ2-1; 7 bases are shared with TRBD2. Trimming took 1 base from V and 8 from J; bases not matched to a gene: 8. Germline values: CDR1 MGHRA, CDR2 YSYEKL. The CDR3 is made up of 15 amino acids. The CDR3 loop is CASSQGGRALDEQFF. Here the CDR3 DNA reads TGCGCCAGCAGCCAAGGTGGGAGGGCCCTGGATGAGCAGTTCTTC.

The chain recombines TRBV19 with TRBJ2-2; D could derive from TRBD1 or TRBD2 (5 bases each). With 7 bases removed from V and 4 bases from J, the gap between germline ends came to 16 bases. Looked up from germline, CDR1 is LNHDA and CDR2 is SQIVND (reference sequence). The CDR3 length is 15 residues. The CDR3 coding sequence is TGTGCCAGTACTTCCGGGACCATAGTCACCGGGGAGCTGTTTTTT. Protein: CASTSGTIVTGELFF.

The chain is built from TRBV4-2 and TRBJ2-7, with 10 bases fitting TRBD2. Germline V gives CDR1 LGHNA, CDR2 YNFKEQ. This CDR3 is 19 amino acids long. With 0 bases clipped from V and 0 bases from J, the junction kept 11 bases outside the gene matches. As DNA, the CDR3 is TGTGCCAGCAGCCAAGACCCTAGCGGGAGTACTTCCACCTCCTACGAGCAGTACTTC. Protein: CASSQDPSGSTSTSYEQYF.

This chain joins TRBV6-5 and TRBJ2-1, with D perhaps given as TRBD1 or TRBD2 (5 bases each). V lost 5 bases and J lost 3, with 14 bases in between. CDR1 is MNHEY, CDR2 SVGAGI, per germline. This CDR3 is built from 15 residues. As DNA, the CDR3 is TGTGCCAGCAGTGGGGGTCTGGAGCTCTACAATGAGCAGTTCTTC. Protein: CASSGGLELYNEQFF.

The V call is TRBV5-1, the J call TRBJ2-1; TRBD1 or TRBD2 may be the D gene (5 bases each). Deletions cut 4 bases from V and 5 bases from J, with 13 bases between. The CDR3 totals 14 residues. Germline V gives CDR1 SGHRS, CDR2 YFSETQ. In nucleotides, the CDR3 is TGCGCCAGCAGCGGGCGGGTAGGGGACAATGAGCAGTTCTTC. Translation: CASSGRVGDNEQFF.

V and J are TRBV6-5 and TRBJ1-5, with TRBD1 as a possible D gene (5 bases). Between the trimmed V and J ends, which lost 5 bases and 7 bases, there was a span of 18 bases. CDR1 MNHEY and CDR2 SVGAGI come from the germline V gene. The CDR3 consists of 15 residues. The CDR3 nucleotides are TGTGCCAGCAGTGCCACTTGGGGGGGAATGCAGCCCCAGCATTTT. This gives the protein CASSATWGGMQPQHF.

This sequence joins TRBV10-1 and TRBJ1-2, with 11 bases identical to TRBD1. This CDR3 contains 13 residues. Trimming cost V 9 bases and J 2 bases; bases outside gene matches: 2. The germline V gene has CDR1 WNHNN and CDR2 SYGVQD (reference sequence). This chain's CDR3 is CARGTGGNYGYTF. CDR3 nucleotides: TGCGCCAGAGGGACAGGGGGGAACTATGGCTACACCTTC.

A single count supports this clone. The V and J genes are TRBV7-9 and TRBJ2-7; D is uncertain. Looked up from germline, CDR1 is SEHNR and CDR2 is FQNEAQ (reference sequence). V lost 2 bases and J 1 base, leaving 9 bases between the germline ends. This CDR3 spans 14 amino acids. CDR3 bases: TGTGCCAGCAGCTTAAGTGCCACATCCTACGAGCAGTACTTC. Its translation: CASSLSATSYEQYF.

The V gene is TRBV4-3, the J gene TRBJ1-2, with D possibly TRBD1 on 5 matching bases. V lost 4 bases, J lost 5 bases, and 20 bases lay in between. CDR1 and CDR2 from the germline V gene are LGHNA and YSLEER. This CDR3 spans 16 amino acids. DNA of the CDR3: TGCGCCAGCAGCCCGAGGCGCGAAGGGGAGATTTATGGCTACACCTTC. Protein: CASSPRREGEIYGYTF.

V is TRBV5-4 and J is TRBJ2-6; the match to TRBD2 covers 8 bases. CDR3 size: 18 residues. V shed 4 bases, J shed 0 bases, and the junction held 9 bases outside the gene matches. Germline CDR1 is SGHNT and CDR2 is YYREEE (reference sequence). CDR3 sequence: CASSGILAESSGANVLTF. The CDR3 DNA follows: TGTGCCAGCAGCGGAATACTAGCGGAGAGCTCTGGGGCCAACGTCCTGACTTTC.

The chain employs TRBV18 and TRBJ1-2; 7 bases are a match to TRBD1. The CDR3 sequence is 12 residues long. V dropped 2 bases and J dropped 12; count of bases not matched to a gene: 6. Germline V gene data show CDR1 as KGHSH and CDR2 as LQKENI. CDR3 sequence (DNA): TGTGCCAGCTCACCAGACAGGGAGTCCCACACCTTC. Amino acids: CASSPDRESHTF.

The rearrangement links TRBV7-3 to TRBJ2-3; 10 nucleotides agree with TRBD1. The CDR3 loop spans 16 amino acids. Germline CDR1 is SGHTA and CDR2 is FQGTGA. J was trimmed by 2 bases and V by 1 base; bases with no gene match: 3. The DNA of the CDR3 is TGTGCCAGCAGCTTAATGGGGACAGGGGCCACAGATACGCAGTATTTT. Its translation is CASSLMGTGATDTQYF.

The chain carries TRBV5-6 and TRBJ1-1; D is unclear. Looked up from germline, CDR1 is SGHDT and CDR2 is YYEEEE. Trimming cost V 4 bases and J 0 bases, with 13 bases left between them. CDR3 size: 15 residues. The CDR3 bases are TGTGCCAGCAGCCCCAACCCATTAATGAACACTGAAGCTTTCTTT. Translation gives CASSPNPLMNTEAFF.

The chain links TRBV2 to TRBJ1-4; D is ambiguous. The germline V and J ends were trimmed by 7 bases and 8 bases, with 11 bases remaining between them. Germline V gene lookup returns CDR1 SNHLY and CDR2 FYNNEI. The CDR3 length is 12 residues. CDR3 region: CASKGVGEKLFF. As DNA, the CDR3 is TGTGCCAGCAAGGGCGTAGGAGAAAAACTGTTTTTT.

This chain joins TRBV4-2 and TRBJ2-7, with D uncertain. Per the germline V gene, CDR1 is LGHNA and CDR2 is YNFKEQ. The CDR3 is 14 amino acids. The V end lost 2 bases, the J end lost 7 bases, and 15 bases lay between the germline ends. This CDR3 reads CASSQRVSAREQYF. In DNA form, the CDR3 reads TGTGCCAGCAGCCAAAGGGTCTCGGCCCGGGAGCAGTACTTC.

This clone was picked up a small number of times. This rearrangement joins TRBV29-1 to TRBJ2-1, with D perhaps TRBD2 (7 bases). V lost 4 bases and J 8 bases, leaving 12 bases between the germline ends. The CDR3 consists of 12 residues. Per the germline V gene, CDR1 is SQVTM and CDR2 is ANQGSEA. In DNA form, the CDR3 reads TGCAGCGTTGGCCGAGGGGGGGATGAGCAGTTCTTC. It yields the protein CSVGRGGDEQFF.

V is TRBV19 and J is TRBJ1-2; perhaps TRBD1 as D (5 bases). In germline, CDR1 is LNHDA, CDR2 SQIVND (reference sequence). The V gene lost 0 bases and the J gene lost 2 bases, with 16 bases spanning the gap. The CDR3 contains 17 residues. The CDR3, as DNA: TGTGCCAGTAGTATAGATCGGGGAGGGACGTCCAACTATGGCTACACCTTC. It yields the protein CASSIDRGGTSNYGYTF.

This chain joins TRBV7-2 and TRBJ1-4, with D possibly being TRBD1 (6 bases). The CDR3 consists of 16 residues. Germline V CDR1 and CDR2: SGHTA, FQGNSA. V shed 1 base and J shed 0 bases, with 9 bases lying between them. CDR3 in DNA: TGTGCCAGCAGCTTAGACAGGGAAACAACTAATGAAAAACTGTTTTTT. Its translation: CASSLDRETTNEKLFF.

The genes are TRBV28 and TRBJ2-5, with D possibly matching TRBD2 (6 bases). The better agreement between TRBJ2-7 and the DNA end casts doubt on the J call. Germline V gene data show CDR1 as MDHEN and CDR2 as SYDVKM. This CDR3 is built from 15 residues. The CDR3 DNA follows: TGTGCCAGCACTAGCGCCTCCTTTGCCTCCTACGAGCAGTACTTC. Residues: CASTSASFASYEQYF.

The chain links TRBV12-1 to TRBJ2-1; the DNA was not compared with TRBD2, the D call given in the table. TRBV12-1 counts as a pseudogene. The CDR3 runs 18 residues. DNA of the CDR3: TGTGCCAGCAGCCAACCCCTCCGAGCGGGATTAACCTACAATGAGCAGTTCTTC. This sequence encodes CASSQPLRAGLTYNEQFF.

This clone was detected only a few times. The chain combines TRBV7-2 with TRBJ1-1, with TRBD1 matching 9 bases. CDR1 is SGHTA and CDR2 is FQGNSA in the germline V gene. Trimming took 4 bases from V and 10 from J; bases not matched to a gene: 7. The CDR3 has 13 residues. CDR3 coding DNA: TGTGCCAGCAGCTCGCGGACAGGGGCCCGAGCTTTCTTT. It codes for CASSSRTGARAFF.